A single sample gave rise to the 25 T cell receptor beta chains below, sequenced in a study of immune evolution from preneoplasia to lung adenocarcinoma. The repertoire was sequenced with immunoSEQ multiplex PCR; TCRdb's copy has only in-frame clones and lacks some. The sample includes 4,000 to 5,500 clones, around 72% of them seen just once. Sequences were obtained from FFPE adjacent normal lung tissue. The source is a donor older than 65 with lung adenocarcinoma.

This clone turned up a few times. The chain couples TRBV9 to TRBJ1-4; 7 bases map to TRBD1. The CDR3 runs to 15 residues. Trimming took 3 bases from V and 8 from J; bases not matched to a gene: 10. Germline CDR1 and CDR2: SGDLS and YYNGEE. CDR3 DNA sequence: TGTGCCAGCAGCGCTACCGGGACAGCCACAGAAAAACTGTTTTTT. Translated: CASSATGTATEKLFF.

V gene TRBV5-5 combines with J gene TRBJ2-5, with D maybe TRBD2 (5 bases). This CDR3 has 11 residues. Germline values: CDR1 SGHKS, CDR2 YYEKEE (reference sequence). The V and J ends lost 4 bases and 13 bases respectively, with 14 bases between them. The CDR3 bases are TGTGCCAGCAGCCGACCCGGGATGGTGTACTTC. Amino acids: CASSRPGMVYF.

V usage is TRBV5-1 and J usage is TRBJ2-1; D gene unclear. This CDR3 has 15 residues. Between the trimmed V and J ends, which lost 0 bases and 8 bases, there was a span of 15 bases. Germline CDR1 SGHRS, CDR2 YFSETQ. The CDR3 DNA is TGCGCCAGCAGCTTGGGGCCCGCCGGTCTTGATGAGCAGTTCTTC. Its translation is CASSLGPAGLDEQFF.

This clone turned up a few times. The CDR3 reads CASSQEYSTDTQYF. CDR3 nucleotide sequence: TGTGCCAGCAGCCAAGAATACAGCACAGATACGCAGTATTTT. This chain uses TRBV4-2 with TRBJ2-3, with D uncertain. Germline V CDR1 and CDR2: LGHNA, YNFKEQ. This CDR3 is built from 14 residues. Between the trimmed V and J ends, which lost 0 bases and 0 bases, there was a span of 4 bases.

This clone is large (0.1 to 1%) in the sample. The genes are TRBV18 and TRBJ2-7; 7 positions match TRBD1. This CDR3 region has 13 residues. V dropped 3 bases and J dropped 4; count of bases not matched to a gene: 3. CDR1 KGHSH and CDR2 LQKENI come from the germline V gene. The CDR3 DNA reads as TGTGCCAGCTCACCGGGACAGAATTACGAGCAGTACTTC. Its translation: CASSPGQNYEQYF. The full variable domain, completed using reference TRBV18 and TRBJ2-7, is NAGVMQNPRHLVRRRGQEARLRCSPMKGHSHVYWYRQLPEEGLKFMVYLQKENIIDESGMPKERFSAEFPKEGPSILRIQQVVRGDSAAYFCASSPGQNYEQYFGPGTRLTVT.

The chain employs TRBV5-6 and TRBJ1-2; perhaps TRBD1 as D (5 bases). The CDR3 is 12 residues long. V was clipped by 3 bases and J by 7 bases, with 10 bases between them. CDR1 and CDR2 from the germline V gene are SGHDT and YYEEEE. CDR3 in DNA: TGTGCCAGCAGCTCATACAGGAGTGGCTACACCTTC. Residues: CASSSYRSGYTF.

This chain uses TRBV7-2 with TRBJ2-7; 12 bases map to TRBD2. The CDR3 length is 15 residues. Losses at the gene ends were 2 bases for V and 6 bases for J; bases not matched to a gene: 5. CDR1 SGHTA and CDR2 FQGNSA come from the germline V gene. CDR3 protein: CASSLYLAGGREQYF. The CDR3 coding sequence is TGTGCCAGCAGCTTATATCTAGCGGGAGGGCGCGAGCAGTACTTC.

This clone occurred a few times. The chain combines TRBV7-2 with TRBJ2-7; D is undetermined. The germline CDR1 and CDR2 sequences are SGHTA and FQGNSA. This CDR3 is 13 amino acids long. V was clipped by 5 bases and J by 6 bases, with 14 bases between them. The CDR3 loop is CASSPKLVREQYF. DNA of the CDR3: TGTGCCAGCAGCCCTAAGTTAGTGCGCGAGCAGTACTTC. The full variable domain, with the rest looked up from reference TRBV7-2 and TRBJ2-7, is GAGVSQSPSNKVTEKGKDVELRCDPISGHTALYWYRQSLGQGLEFLIYFQGNSAPDKSGLPSDRFSAERTGGSVSTLTIQRTQQEDSAVYLCASSPKLVREQYFGPGTRLTVT.

This clone has a handful of counts. This rearrangement joins TRBV28 to TRBJ1-5; D is undetermined. V was trimmed by 6 bases and J by 3 bases, leaving 9 bases between them. There are 13 residues in the CDR3. In germline, CDR1 is MDHEN, CDR2 SYDVKM. The CDR3 DNA sequence: TGTGCCAGCAGATTAGGGCCCAATCAGCCCCAGCATTTT. Its translation is CASRLGPNQPQHF.

The rearrangement joins TRBV19 to TRBJ2-4; 8 bases line up with TRBD2. Germline loops: CDR1 LNHDA, CDR2 SQIVND (reference sequence). The CDR3 length is 16 residues. V gave up 7 bases and J gave up 0 bases; unmatched junction bases: 8. CDR3 in DNA: TGTGCCAGTACCTCTCTAGCGGGTGTAGCCAAAAACATTCAGTACTTC. As protein: CASTSLAGVAKNIQYF.

V usage is TRBV21-1 and J usage is TRBJ2-7; TRBD2 is taken as the D call from the table, unchecked against the DNA. TRBV21-1 is tagged as a pseudogene. This CDR3 is built from 18 residues. CDR3 residues: CASSPSDKGGTIRDEQYF. The DNA of the CDR3 is TGTGCCAGCAGCCCGTCGGACAAGGGAGGGACTATTCGTGACGAGCAGTACTTC.

The CDR3 nucleotides read TGCGCCAGCAGCCTCGCCGGGACAGGGGGCCACGAGCAGTACTTC. It yields the protein CASSLAGTGGHEQYF. The chain combines TRBV4-1 with TRBJ2-7; the match to TRBD1 covers 12 bases. Germline values: CDR1 MGHRA, CDR2 YSYEKL. The CDR3 is 15 amino acids. Trimming removed 4 bases from V and 5 bases from J; junction bases left unmatched: 6.

This clone was seen a single time. The chain recombines TRBV19 with TRBJ1-1; TRBD1 agrees at 9 bases. CDR3 length: 16 residues. CDR1 and CDR2 from the germline V gene are LNHDA and SQIVND (reference sequence). With V trimmed by 5 bases and J by 0 bases, 7 bases remained unmatched. The CDR3 reads CASSSVTGGLNTEAFF. Written as DNA, the CDR3 is TGTGCCAGTAGTTCCGTGACAGGGGGGTTGAACACTGAAGCTTTCTTT.

J is TRBJ2-1 and V is TRBV29-1, with 13 bases matching TRBD2. Trimming took 4 bases from V and 2 from J; bases not matched to a gene: 2. Germline assignment: CDR1 SQVTM and CDR2 ANQGSEA. CDR3 length: 15 residues. The CDR3 DNA follows: TGCAGCGTTGGCGGGACTAGCGGGACCTACAATGAGCAGTTCTTC. Protein product: CSVGGTSGTYNEQFF.

This clone was observed a single time. CDR3 coding DNA: TGTGCCAGCAGCTTGGCTCAGACGAACACTGAAGCTTTCTTT. Protein product: CASSLAQTNTEAFF. The V and J genes are TRBV5-4 and TRBJ1-1; no definite D call. Trimming stripped 0 bases from V and 1 base from J, with 7 bases between. CDR3 size: 14 residues. Germline lookup yields CDR1 SGHNT and CDR2 YYREEE (reference sequence).

The gene calls are TRBV20-1 and TRBJ2-3; D unresolved. Trimming stripped 6 bases from V and 7 bases from J, with 11 bases between. The CDR3 is 11 amino acids. Germline V gives CDR1 DFQATT, CDR2 SNEGSKA (reference sequence). The CDR3 DNA reads as TGCAGTGCCCGAGACCAGTATACGCAGTATTTT. Its protein is CSARDQYTQYF.

The V and J genes are TRBV6-6 and TRBJ2-4, with unresolved D. Germline V lookup: CDR1 MNHNY, CDR2 SVGAGI (reference sequence). This CDR3 spans 12 amino acids. V shed 5 bases and J shed 7 bases, with 9 bases lying between them. The CDR3 coding sequence is TGTGCCAGCAGTCCCGCCTCGAACATTCAGTACTTC. Amino acids: CASSPASNIQYF.

As regards this clone: This CDR3 is also generated by other DNA sequences in the sample. The rearrangement joins TRBV6-1 to TRBJ2-3, with D perhaps TRBD2 (6 bases). Per germline, CDR1 MNHNS and CDR2 SASEGT. V lost 3 bases and J 0 bases, leaving 10 bases between the germline ends. This CDR3 contains 15 residues. CDR3 DNA sequence: TGTGCCAGCAGTGAGCCCAGCGGGAGCACAGATACGCAGTATTTT. It codes for CASSEPSGSTDTQYF.

The rearrangement uses TRBV30 and TRBJ2-3; D is perhaps TRBD1 or TRBD2 (5 bases each). CDR3 size: 11 residues. The germline V gene has CDR1 GTSNPN and CDR2 SVGIG (reference sequence). Between the trimmed V and J ends, which lost 3 bases and 10 bases, there was a span of 11 bases. Written as DNA, the CDR3 is TGTGCCTGGAGGCTGGGACCATCGCAGTATTTT. Translation: CAWRLGPSQYF. Full variable domain (rest looked up from reference TRBV30 and TRBJ2-3): SQTIHQWPATLVQPVGSPLSLECTVEGTSNPNLYWYRQAAGRGLQLLFYSVGIGQISSEVPQNLSASRPQDRQFILSSKKLLLSDSGFYLCAWRLGPSQYFGPGTRLTVL.

This chain uses TRBV21-1 with TRBJ2-2; the table calls TRBD1, which could not be checked here. TRBV21-1 is designated a pseudogene. The length of the CDR3 is 14 residues. The CDR3 region is CASTGTANTGELFF. CDR3 coding DNA: TGTGCCAGCACCGGGACAGCGAACACCGGGGAGCTGTTTTTT.

The chain joins TRBV21-1 to TRBJ2-7; the D call of TRBD2 is as the table states it, not checked on the DNA. TRBV21-1 has pseudogene status. The CDR3 has 16 residues. The CDR3 DNA is TGTGCCAGCAGCAAACTGGAGGGGTTCGCGTCCTACGAGCAGTACTTC. Translating gives CASSKLEGFASYEQYF.

The chain has TRBV9 and TRBJ1-4; D is undetermined. The CDR3 contains 17 residues. V was shortened by 0 bases and J by 0 bases, with 12 bases between the two germline ends. The V gene's germline CDR1 is SGDLS and CDR2 YYNGEE. DNA for the CDR3: TGTGCCAGCAGCGTAGGGCCAGGACGCGCAACTAATGAAAAACTGTTTTTT. Translating it yields CASSVGPGRATNEKLFF.

The chain has TRBV19 and TRBJ2-2; D may be TRBD1 or TRBD2 (5 bases each). V was trimmed by 7 bases and J by 0 bases, leaving 9 bases between them. This CDR3 is built from 14 residues. Germline values: CDR1 LNHDA, CDR2 SQIVND (reference sequence). The CDR3 sequence: CASMMGPNTGELFF. DNA for the CDR3: TGTGCCAGTATGATGGGACCGAACACCGGGGAGCTGTTTTTT.

The chain joins TRBV7-9 to TRBJ2-7; TRBD1 might be the D (6 bases). Germline V CDR1 and CDR2: SEHNR, FQNEAQ (reference sequence). This CDR3 has 12 residues. Trimming removed 3 bases from V and 9 bases from J, with 12 bases in between. The CDR3 DNA is TGTGCCAGCAGCTTCCCAGGGGCCCGGCAGTACTTC. Protein: CASSFPGARQYF.

The genes are TRBV11-2 and TRBJ2-1; TRBD2 is a possible D gene (6 bases). Trimming left V 5 bases short and J 9 bases short, with 14 bases between. In germline, CDR1 is SGHAT, CDR2 FQNNGV. The CDR3 runs 13 residues. The CDR3 loop is CASSVTRGIEQFF. The CDR3 DNA reads TGTGCCAGCAGCGTGACTAGGGGTATTGAGCAGTTCTTC. Based on the CDR3 plus reference TRBV11-2 and TRBJ2-1, the full variable domain is EAGVAQSPRYKIIEKRQSVAFWCNPISGHATLYWYQQILGQGPKLLIQFQNNGVVDDSQLPKDRFSAERLKGVDSTLKIQPAKLEDSAVYLCASSVTRGIEQFFGPGTRLTVL.